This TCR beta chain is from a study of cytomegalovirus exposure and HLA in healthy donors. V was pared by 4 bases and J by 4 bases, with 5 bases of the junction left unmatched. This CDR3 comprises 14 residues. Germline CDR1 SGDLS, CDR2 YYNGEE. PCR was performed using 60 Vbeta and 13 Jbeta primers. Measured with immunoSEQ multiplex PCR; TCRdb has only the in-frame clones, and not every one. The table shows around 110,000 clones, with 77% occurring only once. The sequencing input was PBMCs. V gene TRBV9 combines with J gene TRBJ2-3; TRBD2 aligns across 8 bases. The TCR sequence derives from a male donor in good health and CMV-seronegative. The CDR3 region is CASSWTSSSDTQYF. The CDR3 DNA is TGTGCCAGCAGCTGGACTAGCTCTTCAGATACGCAGTATTTT.